These T cell receptor beta chains were read from a single sample in a study of neoadjuvant anti-PD-1 for oral cavity cancer. Profiled with immunoSEQ multiplex PCR; TCRdb holds only in-frame clones, not every one. The profile shows under 25,000 clones, 27% of them singletons. The material sequenced was tumor tissue, taken after nivolumab (anti-PD-1) treatment. Receptor source: a person between 40 and 85 years old with oral cavity squamous cell carcinoma. Each CDR3 is given with its conserved first and last residue.

V gene,J gene,CDR3 protein
TRBV15,TRBJ2-1,CATSRLRLAGVGYNEQFF
TRBV7-9,TRBJ2-7,CASSFPRDRVGEQYF
TRBV10-3,TRBJ2-1,CAIRSEGGYNEQFF
TRBV29-1,TRBJ2-1,CSVALALDGDEQFF
TRBV5-1,TRBJ2-3,CASSLGGGNTDTQYF
TRBV19,TRBJ1-4,CASSIGDYNEKLFF
TRBV9,TRBJ1-2,CASSQDPEGYGYTF
TRBV11-2,TRBJ2-7,CASSHIRGQGPGEQYF
TRBV10-1,TRBJ2-1,CASGWGGEQFF
TRBV11-3,TRBJ2-7,CASSENSGHSYEQYF
TRBV11-2,TRBJ2-7,CASSFAGATYEQYF
TRBV2,TRBJ1-2,CASRDRTGGYGYTF
TRBV5-4,TRBJ1-1,CASSLVVLGGTEAFF
TRBV5-1,TRBJ1-1,CASAGQTLNTEAFF
TRBV5-1,TRBJ2-7,CASSPGSSYEQYF
TRBV6-6,TRBJ1-5,CASSPDGRNQPQHF
TRBV19,TRBJ1-5,CASTGIHRGHQPQHF
TRBV19,TRBJ2-5,CASSIVIQGAETQYF
TRBV5-4,TRBJ1-2,CASSGPDTNYGYTF
TRBV7-9,TRBJ1-1,CASSLVPRTGREEAFF
TRBV18,TRBJ1-4,CASSLNRERKLFF
TRBV18,TRBJ1-2,CASSPPGWGHDGYTF
TRBV5-4,TRBJ1-1,CASSRGQGISNTEAFF
TRBV19,TRBJ2-7,CASSNNRGPSSYEQYF
TRBV5-5,TRBJ2-1,CASSLTWGVHNEQFF
TRBV29-1,TRBJ2-1,CSVNVPRRYNEQFF
TRBV7-2,TRBJ2-1,CASSIDRTPNNEQFF
TRBV7-2,TRBJ1-2,CASSLARAGGYYGYTF